Shown below are 5 T cell receptor beta chains from a single sample sequenced in a study of blood T cell repertoires in COVID-19. The protocol was immunoSEQ multiplex PCR, while the TCRdb copy is restricted to in-frame clones and leaves out a portion. This sample yields 150,000 to 160,000 clones, of which about 90% are seen a single time; about 0.55% belongs to the top ten. The sequenced sample was peripheral blood. Receptor source: a man in his forties or fifties with acute or convalescent COVID-19.

CDR3 loop: CASSSSRGTSGSNEQFF. CDR3 DNA: TGTGCCAGCAGCTCTTCACGGGGGACTAGCGGGAGTAATGAGCAGTTCTTC. The rearrangement joins TRBV7-9 to TRBJ2-1; 14 nucleotides align to TRBD2. The V gene end was trimmed by 4 bases and the J gene end by 7 bases; junction bases not matched to a gene: 9. The germline V gene encodes CDR1 SEHNR and CDR2 FQNEAQ (reference sequence). The length of the CDR3 is 17 residues.

The chain has TRBV5-5 and TRBJ1-1; D is possibly TRBD1 (5 bases). Trimming stripped 4 bases from V and 1 base from J, with 20 bases between. The CDR3 is made up of 17 amino acids. Germline V gene sequence: CDR1 SGHKS, CDR2 YYEKEE (reference sequence). This chain's CDR3 is CASSLDSSSIWNTEAFF. The CDR3 coding sequence is TGTGCCAGCAGCCTTGACAGCTCTTCGATTTGGAACACTGAAGCTTTCTTT.

V and J are TRBV28 and TRBJ1-1; D unclear. Germline CDR1 is MDHEN and CDR2 is SYDVKM. The V and J ends lost 7 bases and 0 bases respectively, with 9 bases between them. The CDR3 is made up of 13 amino acids. Here the CDR3 DNA reads TGTGCCAGCACCGAGACTATGAACACTGAAGCTTTCTTT. The encoded protein is CASTETMNTEAFF.

The V gene is TRBV7-2, the J gene TRBJ2-7; 9 positions match TRBD2. Germline lookup yields CDR1 SGHTA and CDR2 FQGNSA. The ends lost 1 base at V and 2 bases at J; junction bases unmatched: 3. The CDR3 is made up of 15 amino acids. The CDR3 bases are TGTGCCAGCAGCTTAGGCGGGAGGGACCCCTACGAGCAGTACTTC. Translated: CASSLGGRDPYEQYF. Complete variable domain (other parts from reference TRBV7-2 and TRBJ2-7): GAGVSQSPSNKVTEKGKDVELRCDPISGHTALYWYRQSLGQGLEFLIYFQGNSAPDKSGLPSDRFSAERTGGSVSTLTIQRTQQEDSAVYLCASSLGGRDPYEQYFGPGTRLTVT.

The J gene is TRBJ2-1, the V gene TRBV12-3 or TRBV12-4, with D possibly matching TRBD2 (5 bases). The CDR3 spans 12 residues. Trimming removed 2 bases at V and 10 bases at J, with 9 bases between. The CDR3 DNA is TGTGCCAGCAGTTTATCTAGCATCGAGCAGTTCTTC. Amino acid sequence: CASSLSSIEQFF.